Listed below are T cell receptor beta chains from one sample, sequenced in a study of T cells in Graves' hyperthyroidism and ophthalmopathy. One entry per CDR3 protein results from TCRdb running MiXCR on the multiplex PCR reads. The table shows hundreds of thousands of distinct CDR3 sequences, with under 15% occurring only once. The source material was blood. Receptor source: a man between 18 and 35 years old with Graves' ophthalmopathy. Both conserved end residues are part of each CDR3. D genes are given only for firm matches. Only some rows state a clone size, as once, few, many or a class for expanded clones.

d_call clone_size j_call v_call cdr3_aa cdr3_nt
- - TRBJ1-2 TRBV4-1 CASSQETGADYGYTF TGCGCCAGCAGCCAAGAGACAGGAGCGGACTATGGCTACACCTTC
TRBD1 many TRBJ2-5 TRBV2 CASSEGDRYQETQYF TGTGCCAGCAGTGAAGGGGACAGATACCAAGAGACCCAGTACTTC
- many TRBJ1-1 TRBV30 CAWSRANTEAFF TGTGCCTGGAGTCGCGCGAACACTGAAGCTTTCTTT
- many TRBJ1-5 TRBV3-1 CASSQDWGGNQPQHF TGTGCCAGCAGCCAAGATTGGGGTGGCAATCAGCCCCAGCATTTT
- many TRBJ1-6 TRBV9 CASSVASGPLASPLHF TGTGCCAGCAGCGTGGCGTCCGGGCCTTTAGCGTCACCCCTCCACTTT
- many TRBJ2-3 TRBV18 CASSRTNADTQYF TGTGCCAGCTCACGGACTAACGCAGATACGCAGTATTTT
- many TRBJ2-7 TRBV5-1 CASSFGLRSYEQYF TGCGCCAGCAGCTTTGGCCTAAGGAGCTACGAGCAGTACTTC
- many TRBJ2-4 TRBV20-1 CSAKGTWELAKNIQYF TGCAGTGCCAAGGGCACATGGGAACTAGCCAAAAACATTCAGTACTTC
TRBD2 many TRBJ2-3 TRBV7-9 CASSAKAGEHTDTQYF TGTGCCAGCAGCGCCAAAGCGGGGGAGCACACAGATACGCAGTATTTT
TRBD2 few TRBJ2-7 TRBV27 CASSGTSNEQYF TGTGCCAGCAGTGGGACTAGCAACGAGCAGTACTTC
- few TRBJ1-5 TRBV7-2 CASSWGARLYSNQPQHF TGTGCCAGCAGCTGGGGGGCCAGACTTTATAGCAATCAGCCCCAGCATTTT
- few TRBJ2-1 TRBV9 CASSVVGSGKQFF TGTGCCAGCAGCGTAGTCGGGAGCGGAAAGCAGTTCTTC
TRBD1 many TRBJ1-1 TRBV4-1 CASSQRQGLNTEAFF TGCGCCAGCAGCCAGAGACAGGGCCTGAACACTGAAGCTTTCTTT
- many TRBJ1-2 TRBV11-2 CASSGPQGGYTF TGTGCCAGCAGCGGACCCCAGGGAGGCTACACCTTC
- - TRBJ1-2 TRBV6-1 CASTQSDRGRYGYTF TGTGCCAGCACCCAGTCGGACCGTGGGAGGTATGGCTACACCTTC
TRBD2 many TRBJ2-1 TRBV4-1 CASSQKRGHNEQFF TGCGCCAGCAGCCAAAAGCGGGGGCACAATGAGCAGTTCTTC
- many TRBJ1-1 TRBV7-3 CASSGGGGTNTEAFF TGTGCCAGCAGTGGAGGGGGGGGAACCAACACTGAAGCTTTCTTT
- many TRBJ2-3 TRBV20-1 CSARDRRTGSTDTQYF TGCAGTGCTAGAGATAGGCGAACAGGGAGCACAGATACGCAGTATTTT
- many TRBJ1-5 TRBV4-2 CASSQEKGNQPQHF TGTGCCAGCAGCCAAGAGAAAGGCAATCAGCCCCAGCATTTT
TRBD1 many TRBJ2-7 TRBV27 CASMPRSGTGGAGYEQYF TGTGCCAGCATGCCCCGCTCCGGGACAGGGGGCGCGGGCTACGAGCAGTACTTC
- many TRBJ2-5 TRBV13 CASSQGQLSTETQYF TGTGCCAGCAGCCAAGGACAACTTTCGACGGAGACCCAGTACTTC
TRBD1 many TRBJ1-5 TRBV19 CASSKVPGQGNQPQHF TGTGCCAGTAGTAAAGTGCCGGGACAGGGAAATCAGCCCCAGCATTTT
TRBD1 - TRBJ2-3 TRBV24-1 CATSTGGTDTQYF TGTGCCACCAGCACAGGGGGCACAGATACGCAGTATTTT
- many TRBJ2-3 TRBV5-6 CASTVGADTQYF TGTGCCAGCACCGTGGGAGCAGATACGCAGTATTTT
- many TRBJ2-5 TRBV2 CASREEPQETQYF TGTGCCAGCAGGGAGGAGCCGCAAGAGACCCAGTACTTC
- many TRBJ2-5 TRBV28 CAIHRGETQYF TGTGCCATCCACCGGGGGGAGACCCAGTACTTC
TRBD1 many TRBJ2-7 TRBV28 CASSLPGQGSYEQYF TGTGCCAGCAGTTTACCGGGACAGGGTTCCTACGAGCAGTACTTC
TRBD2 - TRBJ2-1 TRBV20-1 CSAGGTSGRYDEQFF TGCAGTGCTGGAGGGACTAGCGGGAGGTACGATGAGCAGTTCTTC
TRBD2 - TRBJ2-7 TRBV5-4 CASSSGGTSGDRGYEQYF TGTGCCAGCAGCTCGGGCGGGACTAGCGGGGACCGGGGCTACGAGCAGTACTTC
- - TRBJ2-2 TRBV27 CASSFGGAGELFF TGTGCCAGCAGTTTCGGCGGGGCTGGGGAGCTGTTTTTT
- - TRBJ2-7 TRBV27 CASTGTASYEQYF TGTGCCAGCACCGGGACGGCGTCCTACGAGCAGTACTTC
TRBD1 many TRBJ1-2 TRBV20-1 CSARDLRGRISDYGYTF TGCAGTGCTAGAGATCTCAGGGGGCGAATTTCTGACTATGGCTACACCTTC
- - TRBJ2-6 TRBV20-1 CSAREGEVPSSGANVLTF TGCAGTGCTAGAGAAGGTGAGGTCCCATCCTCTGGGGCCAACGTCCTGACTTTC
- many TRBJ2-1 TRBV11-3 CASRQGPYEQFF TGTGCCAGCAGGCAGGGGCCCTATGAGCAGTTCTTC
- many TRBJ1-2 TRBV4-1 CASSQDGTIVWGYTF TGCGCCAGCAGCCAAGACGGGACTATCGTATGGGGCTACACCTTC
TRBD2 - TRBJ2-3 TRBV12-3/TRBV12-4 CASSWGSYLTGGRDTQYF TGTGCCAGCAGCTGGGGGTCGTATCTAACGGGGGGAAGGGATACGCAGTATTTT
TRBD1 few TRBJ1-2 TRBV9 CASSVSVQGGSLYGYTF TGTGCCAGCAGCGTTTCGGTACAGGGGGGATCGCTCTATGGCTACACCTTC
- - TRBJ2-3 TRBV6-9 CASSLVQTGTDTQYF TGTGCCAGCAGTTTAGTTCAGACCGGGACAGATACGCAGTATTTT